What follows are 7 T cell receptor beta chains derived from one specimen sequenced in a study of beta chain features in type 1 diabetes. Since all of the isolated RNA was reverse transcribed, expressed TCRB transcripts were what got sequenced. Generated by immunoSEQ multiplex PCR, the TCRdb table keeps only in-frame clones and is missing some. The data show 200,000 to 300,000 clones, roughly an eighth seen once. The source material was naive CD4+ T cells from blood. These TCRs come from a woman aged 40 to 55 in good health.

The chain combines TRBV2 with TRBJ2-7; TRBD2 aligns across 8 bases. V lost 7 bases and J lost 4; bases outside the gene matches: 3. CDR1 is SNHLY, CDR2 FYNNEI, per germline. CDR3 length: 12 amino acids. CDR3 sequence (DNA): TGTGCCAGCAACGGGGGGGCTTACGAGCAGTACTTC. Translated, it gives CASNGGAYEQYF.

The V call is TRBV7-9, the J call TRBJ2-3; 8 bases align to TRBD2. Trimming took 1 base from V and 2 from J; bases not matched to a gene: 2. Germline lookup yields CDR1 SEHNR and CDR2 FQNEAQ (reference sequence). The CDR3 has 15 amino acids. The CDR3: CASSLGAGVTDTQYF. The CDR3, as DNA: TGTGCCAGCAGCTTAGGAGCGGGGGTCACAGATACGCAGTATTTT.

In this sample, this clone turned up a few times. The rearrangement joins TRBV14 to TRBJ2-7, with D maybe TRBD1 (6 bases). CDR3 length: 16 amino acids. Germline CDR1 SGHDN, CDR2 FVKESK. With 4 bases removed from V and 5 bases from J, the gap between germline ends came to 21 bases. CDR3 bases: TGTGCCAGCAGCCCAGCTAATACAGGGTTGGGACACGAGCAGTACTTC. Translation: CASSPANTGLGHEQYF.

The chain carries TRBV7-9 and TRBJ2-1, with 8 bases that match TRBD1. Trimming removed 1 base from V and 3 bases from J; junction bases left unmatched: 8. The CDR3 covers 17 residues. Germline V lookup: CDR1 SEHNR, CDR2 FQNEAQ (reference sequence). CDR3 residues: CASSLVFQGAIYNEQFF. The CDR3 nucleotides read TGTGCCAGCAGCTTAGTATTCCAGGGGGCGATCTACAATGAGCAGTTCTTC.

The J gene is TRBJ1-2, the V gene TRBV6-6, with 10 bases aligning to TRBD1. Germline V gives CDR1 MNHNY, CDR2 SVGAGI (reference sequence). V was clipped by 2 bases and J by 7 bases; unmatched bases: 4. The CDR3 loop spans 14 amino acids. The CDR3 coding sequence is TGTGCCAGCAGTTACCCTGGACAGGGGGTTGGCTACACCTTC. It translates to CASSYPGQGVGYTF.

This clone was seen a few times. The CDR3 is CASSGGGYNEQFF. The DNA of the CDR3 is TGTGCCAGCAGCGGGGGGGGGTACAATGAGCAGTTCTTC. This sequence joins TRBV5-8 and TRBJ2-1; TRBD2 matches at 7 bases. Germline V gene data show CDR1 as SGHTS and CDR2 as YDEGEE. CDR3 length equals 13 residues. V lost 4 bases to trimming and J lost 4 bases; unmatched junction nucleotides: 2. Complete variable domain (other parts from reference TRBV5-8 and TRBJ2-1): EAGVTQSPTHLIKTRGQQATLRCSPISGHTSVYWYQQALGLGLQFLLWYDEGEERNRGNFPPRFSGRQFPNYSSELNVNALELEDSALYLCASSGGGYNEQFFGPGTRLTVL.

This clone was counted a few times. The rearrangement links TRBV27 to TRBJ2-1, with TRBD1 matching over 8 bases. Germline V lookup: CDR1 MNHEY, CDR2 SMNVEV (reference sequence). Losses at the gene ends were 5 bases for V and 6 bases for J; bases not matched to a gene: 6. This CDR3 spans 14 amino acids. In DNA form, the CDR3 reads TGTGCCAGCAGTCCAGGGACAGGAGGCAATGAGCAGTTCTTC. Protein product: CASSPGTGGNEQFF.